This T cell receptor (beta chain) was profiled in a study of identical twins. Overall study findings and caveats: For monozygotic twins, models underestimated out-of-frame TCR alpha sharing.

Details on this clonotype: The antigen remains unidentified.

TCRdb re-called the 5' RACE reads with MiXCR, one entry per CDR3 protein. The sample includes 690,000 or so distinct CDR3 sequences, around 8.6% of them seen just once. Trimming stripped 4 bases from V and 0 bases from J, with 17 bases between. Germline V gives CDR1 SGHDT, CDR2 YYEEEE. This CDR3 spans 17 amino acids. A further study also used this sample, focusing on yellow fever vaccine responses in identical twins.

The source material was PBMCs. This TCR was sampled from a woman between 18 and 29 years old in good health. The rearrangement uses TRBV5-6 and TRBJ2-1; the D gene is possibly TRBD1 (6 bases). DNA of the CDR3: TGTGCCAGCAGCCTGCCGGGACACCCGAGCTCCTACAATGAGCAGTTCTTC. Translation: CASSLPGHPSSYNEQFF.